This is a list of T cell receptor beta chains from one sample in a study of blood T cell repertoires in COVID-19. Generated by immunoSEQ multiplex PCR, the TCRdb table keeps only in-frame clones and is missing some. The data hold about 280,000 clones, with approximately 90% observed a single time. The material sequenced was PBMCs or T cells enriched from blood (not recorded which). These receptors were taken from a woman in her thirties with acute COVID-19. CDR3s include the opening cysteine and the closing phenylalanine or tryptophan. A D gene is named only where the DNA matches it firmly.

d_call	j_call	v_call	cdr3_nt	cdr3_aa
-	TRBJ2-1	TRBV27	TGTGCCAGCAGTTTGGATCCCCAGGGCAGAAATAATGAGCAGTTCTTC	CASSLDPQGRNNEQFF
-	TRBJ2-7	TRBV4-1	TGCGCCAGCAGCCAAAACCCCGGGGAGCAGTACTTC	CASSQNPGEQYF
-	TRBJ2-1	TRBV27	TGTGCCAGCAGTTTATCGGACACCTACAATGAGCAGTTCTTC	CASSLSDTYNEQFF
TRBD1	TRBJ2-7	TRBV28	TGTGCCACCTCCGGGACAGGGTTTTTGGGCTCCTACGAGCAGTACTTC	CATSGTGFLGSYEQYF
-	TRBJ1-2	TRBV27	TGTGCCAGCAGTTCTCCAGAGGGTGGCTACACCTTC	CASSSPEGGYTF
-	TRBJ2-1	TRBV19	TGTGCCAGTACAAGACGGGACTCTCACAATGAGCAGTTCTTC	CASTRRDSHNEQFF
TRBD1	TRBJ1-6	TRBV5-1	TGCGCCAGCAGCTTGGAGGGGGCCGGATCACCCCTCCACTTT	CASSLEGAGSPLHF
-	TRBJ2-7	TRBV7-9	TGTGCCAGCAGCCCTCGGGGCGGGGGCGGCGAGCAGTACTTC	CASSPRGGGGEQYF
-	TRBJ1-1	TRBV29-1	TGCAGCGTTGAAAGACAGAGCACTGAAGCTTTCTTT	CSVERQSTEAFF
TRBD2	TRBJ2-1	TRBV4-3	TGCGCCAGCAGCCAAGATCGGGGGGGGTCCTACAATGAGCAGTTCTTC	CASSQDRGGSYNEQFF
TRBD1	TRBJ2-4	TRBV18	TGTGCCAGCTCACCAAGACAGGGAGTCGGCAAAAACATTCAGTACTTC	CASSPRQGVGKNIQYF
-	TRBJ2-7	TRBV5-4	TGTGCCAGCAGCACCGCGGCCGACTCCTACGAGCAGTACTTC	CASSTAADSYEQYF
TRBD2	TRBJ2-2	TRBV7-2	TGTGCCAGCAGCCCTACCGGGGGGACCGGGGAGCTGTTTTTT	CASSPTGGTGELFF
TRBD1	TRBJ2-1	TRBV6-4	TGTGCCAGCAGCGGGACAGGGGCGGGGGATGAGCAGTTCTTC	CASSGTGAGDEQFF